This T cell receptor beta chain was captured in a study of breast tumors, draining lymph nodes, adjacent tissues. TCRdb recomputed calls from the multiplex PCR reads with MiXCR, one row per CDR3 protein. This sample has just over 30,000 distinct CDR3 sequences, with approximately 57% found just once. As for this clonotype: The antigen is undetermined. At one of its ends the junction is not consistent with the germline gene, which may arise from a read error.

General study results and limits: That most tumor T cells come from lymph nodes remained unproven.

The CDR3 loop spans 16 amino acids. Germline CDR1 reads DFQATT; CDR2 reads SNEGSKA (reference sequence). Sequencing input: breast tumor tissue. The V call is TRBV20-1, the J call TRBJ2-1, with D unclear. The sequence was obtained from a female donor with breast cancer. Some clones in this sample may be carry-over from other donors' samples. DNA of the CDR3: TGCAGTGCTAAACTTCAGACCGGTGGCTCCTACAATGTGCAGTTCTTC. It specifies CSAKLQTGGSYNVQFF.